This TCR beta chain appears in the sequencing data of a study of shared clonotypes between healthy human individuals. Each PCR replicate from the sorted subsets contained roughly 210 ng DNA, which is around 30,000 T cell genomes. Study processing details: Junction-only sequences without quality scores came from ImmunoSEQ, so filtering differed. Repertoires were generated with immunoSEQ multiplex PCR, while TCRdb's copy carries only in-frame clones and drops some. V and J calls and clone size are copied from that table; D and trimming were computed from the DNA. The table has millions of clones, around nine tenths seen once; the top ten hold around 0.14%. A remark on this clone: What it binds is unknown.

Broader study findings: Generally, naive subsets came out with larger estimated richness than memory subsets.

Germline V gene data show CDR1 as MDHEN and CDR2 as SYDVKM. This CDR3 is 15 amino acids long. Trimming pared 3 bases from V and 7 bases from J, leaving 19 bases between. The source of this sequence is a man younger than 35 in good health. V gene TRBV28 combines with J gene TRBJ2-7, with TRBD1 as a possible D gene (6 bases). Input material: naive CD4+ T cells sorted from blood. Subset defined: CD45RA+ positively selected. CDR3 residues: CASSFGRQARREQYF. The CDR3 nucleotides are TGTGCCAGCAGTTTCGGTAGACAGGCCCGGAGGGAGCAGTACTTC.